A selection of T cell receptor beta chains follows, all from one sample in a study of blood T cell repertoires in COVID-19. Sequenced by immunoSEQ multiplex PCR; TCRdb stores in-frame clones only, minus some. The table records a few hundred thousand clones, less than 90% of them present only once. The specimen sequenced was PBMCs or T cells enriched from blood (not recorded which). The receptor source for this set is a woman in her twenties or thirties who had recovered from COVID-19. CDR3s include the opening cysteine and the closing phenylalanine or tryptophan. Fields, in order: J gene, clone size, V gene, D gene, CDR3 protein. A D gene is named only where the DNA matches it firmly. Not all rows give a size; the values are once, few, many and, for expanded clones, a class.

TRBJ1-2,.,TRBV20-1,.,CSLGMSYGYTF
TRBJ1-6,.,TRBV6-5,.,CASSFVDSPLHF
TRBJ2-7,.,TRBV7-2,TRBD1,CASSVLRGPSLPYEQYF
TRBJ2-5,.,TRBV5-4,TRBD1,CASSSDRGRETQYF
TRBJ1-1,.,TRBV2,.,CASSEDQGMNTEAFF
TRBJ1-5,few,TRBV12-3/TRBV12-4,.,CASSSGDNQPQHF
TRBJ1-1,once,TRBV6-1,.,CASSEAPQWSEAFF
TRBJ2-7,.,TRBV11-2,TRBD1,CASSLEPTGAEQYF
TRBJ2-7,.,TRBV6-6,TRBD1,CASSSPDRSNEQYF
TRBJ1-5,few,TRBV19,.,CASSQMTGNQPQHF
TRBJ2-7,.,TRBV4-1,TRBD1,CASSQLPGQAIYEQYF
TRBJ2-2,.,TRBV7-9,TRBD1,CASRGSTGGDGELFF
TRBJ2-7,.,TRBV5-1,.,CASRQVLGSEQYF
TRBJ1-1,.,TRBV11-2,.,CASSLHLNTEAFF
TRBJ1-6,.,TRBV2,TRBD1,CASSLTGTGLSPLHF
TRBJ1-2,.,TRBV19,TRBD1,CASSTRGQGDLYGYTF
TRBJ2-7,once,TRBV3-1/TRBV3-2,TRBD1,CASRTQGQTSSYEQYF
TRBJ1-5,.,TRBV28,.,CASREGQPQHF
TRBJ1-5,.,TRBV12-2,.,CASRLEGTGCSLSNQPQHF
TRBJ1-5,.,TRBV7-9,TRBD1,CASSLQGEGNQPQHF
TRBJ2-3,once,TRBV9,TRBD1,CASSVTGIPDTQYF
TRBJ2-4,.,TRBV6-2/TRBV6-3,TRBD1,CASSYDRGLGVENIQYF
TRBJ2-2,.,TRBV5-1,.,CASSPRGANTGELFF
TRBJ1-6,.,TRBV19,TRBD1,CATSGQKIKNSPLHF
TRBJ1-1,.,TRBV28,TRBD1,CASSPIDRGNTEAFF
TRBJ1-6,.,TRBV30,.,CAWSVGVESPRISSPLHF
TRBJ2-1,once,TRBV24-1,TRBD2,CATSVWGRDNEQFF
TRBJ1-2,.,TRBV6-6,.,CASNPTEGVGYGYTF
TRBJ1-4,.,TRBV5-4,TRBD1,CASSSPGTENEKLFF
TRBJ2-1,.,TRBV7-8,TRBD2,CASSLVGPRLAGSYNEQFF
TRBJ1-2,.,TRBV19,.,CASSIETGRSNYGYTF
TRBJ2-5,.,TRBV18,.,CASSLASQETQYF
TRBJ1-5,.,TRBV15,.,CATSRRSSGGQPQHF
TRBJ1-4,.,TRBV5-5,TRBD1,CASSSPGQHNEKLFF
TRBJ1-1,once,TRBV2,TRBD1,CASNRQGDIGVNTEAFF
TRBJ1-1,.,TRBV19,TRBD1,CATRDRNTEAFF
TRBJ1-5,.,TRBV6-5,.,CASSRNNLSNQPQHF
TRBJ1-2,.,TRBV2,.,CASSGGGYTF
TRBJ1-5,.,TRBV19,TRBD1,CASSISPPGGDSNQPQHF
TRBJ1-1,.,TRBV18,.,CASSPRGLNTEAFF
TRBJ1-4,.,TRBV5-1,.,CASKPGGAVDEKLFF
TRBJ2-2,.,TRBV28,.,CASSWADTGELFF
TRBJ2-7,.,TRBV7-8,.,CASEGHSYEQYF
TRBJ1-5,.,TRBV18,.,CASSPSVQGSNQPQHF
TRBJ2-1,.,TRBV14,.,CASSQEVGVYNEQFF
TRBJ1-2,.,TRBV19,.,CASSYSSSGGLDGYTF
TRBJ1-5,.,TRBV2,.,CASSENLMGAASAQHF
TRBJ1-2,few,TRBV14,TRBD1,CASSPQGARGYTF
TRBJ1-2,once,TRBV11-2,TRBD1,CASSLELPMGQGPYGYTF
TRBJ2-5,.,TRBV11-3,TRBD2,CASSFGGGAMETQYF